The clone carrying this TCR beta chain has only a few counts. Trimming left V 3 bases short and J 2 bases short, with 9 bases between. CDR1 and CDR2 (germline): SEHNR, FQNEAQ (reference sequence). The CDR3 loop spans 14 amino acids. This record comes from a study of CD8 T cells in ankylosing spondylitis. TCRdb re-called the 5' RACE reads through MiXCR, storing one row per CDR3 protein. The sample comprises roughly 120,000 distinct CDR3 sequences, around 15% of which are singletons, and 3% rests with the top ten. The sequenced sample consisted of blood, either unsorted or a sorted T cell fraction (not recorded which). This clonotype was obtained from a female donor with ankylosing spondylitis or in good health (not recorded which). V usage is TRBV7-9 and J usage is TRBJ2-3; maybe TRBD2 (5 bases). CDR3 amino acids: CASSFERHTDTQYF. CDR3 nucleotides: TGTGCCAGCAGCTTCGAGCGGCACACAGATACGCAGTATTTT.